This T cell receptor (beta chain) was identified in a study of blood T cell repertoires in COVID-19. Turning to the study itself: T cells, B-cell-depleted T cells, or PBMCs supplied cDNA or gDNA.

The V end was cut by 5 bases, the J end by 4 bases, with 18 bases between. This CDR3 comprises 16 residues. Per the germline V gene, CDR1 is SGHRS and CDR2 is YFSETQ. Original methodology: For nucleated cells, counts were estimated from reference gene primer amplification. The protocol was immunoSEQ multiplex PCR, while the TCRdb copy is restricted to in-frame clones and leaves out a portion. The V and J calls and clone size come from that table; D and trimming were worked out from the DNA. The table records tens of thousands of clones, about 80% of them present only once. Sequencing was done on a sample of peripheral blood. This TCR came from a woman aged 55-69 years with acute or convalescent COVID-19. This chain connects TRBV5-1 to TRBJ2-2, with TRBD2 as a possible D gene (6 bases). CDR3: CASRRGEGLLTGELFF. CDR3 nucleotide sequence: TGCGCCAGCAGGCGGGGAGAAGGTCTGCTCACCGGGGAGCTGTTTTTT.